The clone carrying this T cell receptor beta chain was found a few times. Its specificity is unknown. The sample belongs to a study of beta chain features in type 1 diabetes. V was pared by 1 base and J by 1 base, with 7 bases of the junction left unmatched. Germline values: CDR1 SQVTM, CDR2 ANQGSEA. The CDR3 covers 16 residues. Every isolated RNA sample was fully reverse transcribed, so sequencing captured expressed TCRB transcripts. This table comes from immunoSEQ multiplex PCR, and its TCRdb copy is limited to in-frame clones, with some not included. The data contain around 70,000 clones, approximately 47% of them singletons. Cell sorting via CD45RO/CCR7/CD25/CD127/CD95/CD27 was performed to obtain CD4+ naive, central memory, regulatory and stem cell-like memory cells. Sorting gave populations that all exceeded 95% purity. General study findings and limits: In all four CD4+ subsets, TCRB CDR3 length was significantly, moderately reduced in type 1 diabetes. In type 1 diabetes patients, VDJ junctions had fewer insertions; deletions at these junctions were more frequent.

This sequence was found in a man aged 30-40 years with type 1 diabetes. This rearrangement joins TRBV29-1 to TRBJ2-5; 9 nucleotides align to TRBD2. Material for sequencing was central memory CD4+ T cells from blood. The chain's CDR3 is CSVEVVRAGGQETQYF. The DNA for the CDR3 is TGCAGCGTTGAAGTGGTTCGAGCGGGGGGCCAAGAGACCCAGTACTTC.